The 21 T cell receptor beta chains listed next were all sequenced from one sample in a study of blood T cells in healthy people across ages. A second 7 to 11 cycle PCR used barcoded and J-beta primers. Each CDR3 protein is one row after TCRdb ran MiXCR on the 5' RACE reads. In the table there are hundreds of thousands of distinct CDR3 sequences, 45% to 50% of which are singletons. Sequenced material: blood. These receptors were collected from a man aged 25-45 years in good health.

The V call is TRBV11-2, the J call TRBJ2-1; 7 bases agree with TRBD1. Trimming removed 5 bases from V and 2 bases from J; junction bases left unmatched: 9. Germline CDR1 SGHAT, CDR2 FQNNGV. The CDR3 loop spans 16 amino acids. The DNA for the CDR3 is TGTGCCAGCAGCCCAACTGGGACAGAGACCTACAATGAGCAGTTCTTC. As protein: CASSPTGTETYNEQFF.

This clonotype was seen a few times. The chain joins TRBV5-6 to TRBJ1-5; D gene unclear. The germline gives CDR1 SGHDT, CDR2 YYEEEE. The CDR3 runs to 15 residues. Trimming cost V 4 bases and J 0 bases, with 11 bases left between them. The CDR3 is CASSLRSYSNQPQHF. The CDR3 region has the DNA TGTGCCAGCAGCCTCCGGAGCTATAGCAATCAGCCCCAGCATTTT. The variable domain in full, completed from reference TRBV5-6 and TRBJ1-5, reads DAGVTQSPTHLIKTRGQQVTLRCSPKSGHDTVSWYQQALGQGPQFIFQYYEEEERQRGNFPDRFSGHQFPNYSSELNVNALLLGDSALYLCASSLRSYSNQPQHFGDGTRLSIL.

This chain uses TRBV29-1 with TRBJ2-3; 7 bases align to TRBD2. From germline, CDR1 is SQVTM and CDR2 ANQGSEA. The V and J ends lost 3 bases and 0 bases, in that order; junction bases with no gene match: 12. The CDR3 is made up of 17 amino acids. Here the CDR3 DNA reads TGCAGCGTTGAGAGGGTTCCACTAGCGCTAAGCACAGATACGCAGTATTTT. Residues: CSVERVPLALSTDTQYF.

The chain recombines TRBV11-2 with TRBJ2-7; tentatively, D is TRBD2 (6 bases). CDR1 is SGHAT and CDR2 is FQNNGV in the germline V gene. The CDR3 loop spans 16 amino acids. The germline V and J ends were trimmed by 4 bases and 2 bases, with 18 bases remaining between them. The DNA for the CDR3 is TGTGCCAGCAGCTATGCTTGGGGGGAGGAAGCCTACGAGCAGTACTTC. Encoded protein: CASSYAWGEEAYEQYF.

The V and J genes are TRBV7-2 and TRBJ2-1; 10 bases line up with TRBD2. Losses at the gene ends were 5 bases for V and 8 bases for J; bases not matched to a gene: 9. The germline CDR1 and CDR2 sequences are SGHTA and FQGNSA. The CDR3 consists of 15 residues. CDR3 DNA sequence: TGTGCCAGCAGCCAAAGCGGGGGGGGTGCGGATGAGCAGTTCTTC. It encodes CASSQSGGGADEQFF. Combining the CDR3 with reference TRBV7-2 and TRBJ2-1 gives the whole variable domain GAGVSQSPSNKVTEKGKDVELRCDPISGHTALYWYRQSLGQGLEFLIYFQGNSAPDKSGLPSDRFSAERTGGSVSTLTIQRTQQEDSAVYLCASSQSGGGADEQFFGPGTRLTVL.

This clonotype was detected a few times. This chain joins TRBV6-5 and TRBJ1-2; no reliable D call. Trimming removed 5 bases at V and 4 bases at J, with 14 bases between. The CDR3 sequence is 14 residues long. Germline CDR1 and CDR2: MNHEY and SVGAGI. CDR3 sequence reads: CASSDSRLAYGYTF. DNA of the CDR3: TGTGCCAGCAGTGATAGCAGATTAGCCTATGGCTACACCTTC.

This clonotype was seen a handful of times. The chain joins TRBV7-2 to TRBJ2-3; 8 bases map to TRBD2. Germline lookup yields CDR1 SGHTA and CDR2 FQGNSA. The CDR3 sequence is 15 residues long. V was clipped by 6 bases and J by 6 bases; unmatched bases: 11. The DNA of the CDR3 is TGTGCCAGCAGTTCTACTAGCGGTGGAGGGGATACGCAGTATTTT. Its translation: CASSSTSGGGDTQYF.

A few counts support this clonotype. The V call is TRBV7-9, the J call TRBJ1-4; TRBD1 is a possible D gene (5 bases). The CDR3 is 14 residues long. The germline V gene has CDR1 SEHNR and CDR2 FQNEAQ (reference sequence). Trimming cost V 5 bases and J 8 bases, with 15 bases left between them. CDR3 sequence reads: CASSTRRGVEKLFF. The DNA for the CDR3 is TGTGCCAGCAGCACCCGTCGGGGGGTAGAAAAACTGTTTTTT.

V gene TRBV27 combines with J gene TRBJ2-1; D might be TRBD1 or TRBD2, each matching 5 bases. V was shortened by 5 bases and J by 5 bases, with 10 bases between the two germline ends. The CDR3 has 13 residues. Germline CDR1 MNHEY, CDR2 SMNVEV (reference sequence). The CDR3, as DNA: TGTGCCAGCAGTGTACGGGGACACAATGAGCAGTTCTTC. Translation gives CASSVRGHNEQFF.

This clonotype was seen many times. The CDR3 loop is CASSQGATGKQPQHF. For the CDR3, the DNA is TGCGCCAGCAGCCAAGGAGCGACAGGGAAGCAGCCCCAGCATTTT. The chain joins TRBV4-3 to TRBJ1-5, with 7 bases matching TRBD1. This CDR3 contains 15 residues. V lost 1 base, J lost 7 bases, and 7 bases stayed unmatched. Germline V lookup: CDR1 LGHNA, CDR2 YSLEER.

This clonotype was counted a few times. The chain uses TRBV7-2 and TRBJ2-1; TRBD1 is a possible D gene (5 bases). From germline, CDR1 is SGHTA and CDR2 FQGNSA. V gave up 4 bases and J gave up 5 bases, with 15 bases separating them. This CDR3 is built from 15 residues. The CDR3 here is CASSSEPGYNNEQFF. The CDR3 region has the DNA TGTGCCAGCAGCTCAGAGCCAGGGTATAACAATGAGCAGTTCTTC.

This sequence joins TRBV27 and TRBJ2-7; a weak D match, TRBD1 (6 bases). The end of the DNA is better explained by TRBJ2-5, so the J call may be wrong. Germline CDR1 reads MNHEY; CDR2 reads SMNVEV (reference sequence). CDR3 length equals 14 residues. The CDR3 loop is CASSSMTGPETQYF. CDR3 sequence (DNA): TGTGCCAGCAGTTCAATGACAGGTCCGGAGACCCAGTACTTC.

This clonotype was counted only a few times. The chain has TRBV12-3 or TRBV12-4 and TRBJ2-7, with no clear D. The CDR3 totals 11 residues. The V end lost 9 bases, the J end lost 5 bases, and 11 bases lay between the germline ends. The CDR3 loop is CASQETDEQYF. CDR3 nucleotides: TGTGCCAGTCAGGAGACTGACGAGCAGTACTTC.

The V call is TRBV7-2, the J call TRBJ2-1, with D perhaps TRBD1 (7 bases). The V end lost 5 bases, the J end lost 2 bases, and 16 bases lay between the germline ends. Germline V gene data show CDR1 as SGHTA and CDR2 as FQGNSA. CDR3 length: 16 amino acids. CDR3: CASSQHRGGTYNEQFF. The CDR3 coding sequence is TGTGCCAGCAGCCAACACAGGGGCGGGACCTACAATGAGCAGTTCTTC.

The table lists this clonotype with a few counts. This chain uses TRBV3-1 with TRBJ2-7; D is perhaps TRBD1 (6 bases). The CDR3 totals 16 residues. Per germline, CDR1 LGHDT and CDR2 YNNKEL (reference sequence). Trimming removed 0 bases from V and 0 bases from J, with 12 bases in between. CDR3 nucleotides: TGTGCCAGCAGCCAAGAGGGACAAGCGAGCTCCTACGAGCAGTACTTC. Amino acid sequence: CASSQEGQASSYEQYF.

The chain recombines TRBV27 with TRBJ1-1; TRBD1 matches 9 bases. V lost 6 bases, J lost 6 bases, and 11 bases stayed unmatched. CDR1 is MNHEY, CDR2 SMNVEV, per germline (reference sequence). The CDR3 loop spans 15 amino acids. The CDR3 nucleotides read TGTGCCAGCAGCCCGACCCGGGACAGGGCCCCTGAAGCTTTCTTT. The encoded protein is CASSPTRDRAPEAFF.

This clonotype was counted between two and nine times. V is TRBV28 and J is TRBJ1-5, with TRBD1 identical over 9 bases. Germline V gives CDR1 MDHEN, CDR2 SYDVKM. CDR3 length equals 15 residues. Germline trimming cut 8 bases from V and 4 bases from J; bases unmatched to any gene: 9. This chain's CDR3 is CASERGTGRNQPQHF. CDR3 bases: TGTGCCAGCGAACGAGGGACAGGGCGGAATCAGCCCCAGCATTTT.

The chain recombines TRBV7-2 with TRBJ2-7; D is perhaps TRBD1 (6 bases). Germline CDR1 reads SGHTA; CDR2 reads FQGNSA. The CDR3 has 13 residues. CDR3 region: CVIHREIGYEQYF. In nucleotides, the CDR3 is TGTGTCATCCACAGGGAGATTGGCTACGAGCAGTACTTC.

The V gene is TRBV5-5, the J gene TRBJ1-1; D is possibly TRBD1 (5 bases). Germline V CDR1 and CDR2: SGHKS, YYEKEE (reference sequence). There are 14 residues in the CDR3. The germline V and J ends were trimmed by 1 base and 6 bases, with 13 bases remaining between them. CDR3 residues: CASSLSGVGPEAFF. The DNA of the CDR3 is TGTGCCAGCAGCTTGTCGGGGGTTGGCCCTGAAGCTTTCTTT.

This chain joins TRBV11-2 and TRBJ2-5; TRBD2 aligns across 12 bases. Germline V gene sequence: CDR1 SGHAT, CDR2 FQNNGV. After removal of 1 base from V and 11 bases from J, the junction contained 14 bases not matched to a gene. The CDR3 runs 17 residues. The CDR3 bases are TGTGCCAGCAGCTTAGTCTCCCTAGCGGGGGGGCGGCTTGAGCAGTACTTC. It yields the protein CASSLVSLAGGRLEQYF.

The rearrangement links TRBV28 to TRBJ2-1, with TRBD1 identical over 9 bases. Germline assignment: CDR1 MDHEN and CDR2 SYDVKM. The trim removed 3 bases at V and 4 bases at J, leaving 7 bases unmatched. There are 16 residues in the CDR3. CDR3 sequence reads: CASSFTDRGRYNEQFF. The CDR3 DNA reads as TGTGCCAGCAGTTTTACCGACAGGGGGAGATACAATGAGCAGTTCTTC.